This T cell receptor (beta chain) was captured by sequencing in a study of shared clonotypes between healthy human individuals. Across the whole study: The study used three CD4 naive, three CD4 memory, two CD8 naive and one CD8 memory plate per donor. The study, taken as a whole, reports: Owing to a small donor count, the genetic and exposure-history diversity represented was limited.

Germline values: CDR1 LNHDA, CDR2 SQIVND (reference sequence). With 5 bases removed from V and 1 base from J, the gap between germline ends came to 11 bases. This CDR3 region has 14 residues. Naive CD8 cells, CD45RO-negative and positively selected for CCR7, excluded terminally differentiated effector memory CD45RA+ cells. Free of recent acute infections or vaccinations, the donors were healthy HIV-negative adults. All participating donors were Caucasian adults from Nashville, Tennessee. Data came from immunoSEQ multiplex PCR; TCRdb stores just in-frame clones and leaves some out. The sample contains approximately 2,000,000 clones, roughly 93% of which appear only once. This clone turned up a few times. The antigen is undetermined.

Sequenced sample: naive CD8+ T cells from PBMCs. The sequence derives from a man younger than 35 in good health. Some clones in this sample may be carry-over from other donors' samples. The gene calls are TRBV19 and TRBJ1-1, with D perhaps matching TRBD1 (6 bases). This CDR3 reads CASSFGQTNTEAFF. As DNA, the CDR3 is TGTGCCAGTAGTTTCGGACAGACGAACACTGAAGCTTTCTTT.